Listed here are 20 T cell receptor beta chains from one sample, sequenced in a study of T cells in Graves' hyperthyroidism and ophthalmopathy. The CDR3 regions of TCR beta were amplified from RNA transcripts. HTBI primers were employed in a first-round RT-PCR of the TCR CDR3. TCRdb re-analysed the multiplex PCR reads in MiXCR, keeping a single row per CDR3 protein. The sample records 490,000 or so distinct CDR3 sequences, around 20% being singletons. Specimen: blood. The source is a man in his forties with Graves' ophthalmopathy.

V gene TRBV20-1 combines with J gene TRBJ2-2; 10 bases map to TRBD2. V lost 3 bases to trimming and J lost 1 base; unmatched junction nucleotides: 2. The CDR3 is 15 amino acids. Germline V gene sequence: CDR1 DFQATT, CDR2 SNEGSKA (reference sequence). The CDR3 loop reads CSARLAGVNTGELFF. CDR3 bases: TGCAGTGCTAGGCTAGCGGGAGTGAACACCGGGGAGCTGTTTTTT.

In its sample, this clonotype was seen many times. The chain couples TRBV7-2 to TRBJ2-5, with TRBD2 matching 7 bases. CDR3 length: 14 residues. Germline values: CDR1 SGHTA, CDR2 FQGNSA. Trimming took 5 bases from V and 6 from J; bases not matched to a gene: 9. The CDR3 is CASSEHGGGKTQYF. The CDR3 bases are TGTGCCAGCAGCGAACACGGGGGAGGGAAGACCCAGTACTTC.

This clonotype has more than one count but fewer than ten. The CDR3 protein is CASSSNQGRYQPQHF. The CDR3 nucleotides are TGTGCCAGCAGCTCTAATCAGGGTCGGTATCAGCCCCAGCATTTT. The V call is TRBV7-2, the J call TRBJ1-5, with a possible D match to TRBD1 (5 bases). Trimming took 4 bases from V and 5 from J, leaving 15 bases between them. This CDR3 has 15 amino acids. Germline V gene data show CDR1 as SGHTA and CDR2 as FQGNSA.

This chain connects TRBV28 to TRBJ2-2; no clear D gene. The CDR3 runs 15 residues. The V end lost 3 bases, the J end lost 2 bases, and 10 bases lay between the germline ends. The germline V gene has CDR1 MDHEN and CDR2 SYDVKM. For the CDR3, the DNA is TGTGCCAGCAGTTTTGGTCAGTATAACACCGGGGAGCTGTTTTTT. It encodes CASSFGQYNTGELFF.

The rearrangement joins TRBV3-1 to TRBJ2-7; TRBD1 matches at 8 bases. Germline lookup yields CDR1 LGHDT and CDR2 YNNKEL (reference sequence). The CDR3 consists of 18 residues. The ends lost 1 base at V and 3 bases at J; junction bases unmatched: 14. The CDR3 is CASSQVPAPRTGHYEQYF. The DNA for the CDR3 is TGTGCCAGCAGCCAAGTTCCGGCTCCGAGGACAGGGCACTACGAGCAGTACTTC.

This clonotype has more than one count but fewer than ten. V gene TRBV4-1 combines with J gene TRBJ2-1, with D perhaps matching TRBD2 (6 bases). Looked up from germline, CDR1 is MGHRA and CDR2 is YSYEKL. V dropped 3 bases and J dropped 6 bases, with 15 bases sitting between them. This CDR3 is built from 15 residues. CDR3 sequence: CASSQTGGDSNEQFF. In DNA form, the CDR3 reads TGCGCCAGCAGCCAGACCGGCGGGGATTCCAATGAGCAGTTCTTC.

This clonotype appeared many times. The rearrangement uses TRBV6-1 and TRBJ2-7; 9 bases align to TRBD1. This CDR3 region has 14 residues. CDR1 is MNHNS and CDR2 is SASEGT in the germline V gene. V trimming: 6 bases; J trimming: 4 bases; junction bases outside the gene matches: 7. CDR3 sequence reads: CASSIDRGWYEQYF. As DNA, the CDR3 is TGTGCCAGCAGCATCGACAGGGGGTGGTACGAGCAGTACTTC.

Comments on this clonotype: One end of the junction varies from germline; a read error may be responsible. The gene calls are TRBV6-1 and TRBJ1-2, with a possible D match to TRBD1 (6 bases). Germline-derived CDR1 and CDR2 are MNHNS and SASEGT. This CDR3 is 14 amino acids long. CDR3: CASSEGVGARGYTF. The DNA for the CDR3 is TGTGCCAGCAGCGAAGGGGTGGGGGCTCGGGGCTACACCTTC.

The J gene is TRBJ2-3, the V gene TRBV9, with 10 bases aligning to TRBD2. V was pared by 7 bases and J by 2 bases, with 10 bases of the junction left unmatched. Germline CDR1 and CDR2: SGDLS and YYNGEE. The CDR3 totals 16 residues. The CDR3 sequence: CASGSSSGSPTDTQYF. For the CDR3, the DNA is TGTGCCAGCGGCTCCTCTAGCGGGAGTCCCACAGATACGCAGTATTTT.

J is TRBJ1-1 and V is TRBV14; D not certain. Germline V gene data show CDR1 as SGHDN and CDR2 as FVKESK. The CDR3 is made up of 13 amino acids. Between the trimmed V and J ends, which lost 5 bases and 5 bases, there was a span of 12 bases. In DNA form, the CDR3 reads TGTGCCAGCAGCTGGGAGTTGGGGACTGAAGCTTTCTTT. It is translated as CASSWELGTEAFF.

This clonotype was picked up a small number of times. This rearrangement joins TRBV29-1 to TRBJ2-2; the match to TRBD2 covers 7 bases. This CDR3 has 15 residues. The germline CDR1 and CDR2 sequences are SQVTM and ANQGSEA. The J segment lost 5 bases and the V segment lost 5 bases, leaving 11 bases of the junction unmatched. For the CDR3, the DNA is TGCAGCGTTCACTCCAGCGGGATATATACCGGGGAGCTGTTTTTT. Its protein is CSVHSSGIYTGELFF.

The chain has TRBV7-8 and TRBJ1-3; D call uncertain. Germline lookup yields CDR1 SGHVS and CDR2 FQNEAQ. Trimming stripped 3 bases from V and 2 bases from J, with 8 bases between. The CDR3 consists of 14 residues. CDR3 protein: CASSFTGPGNTIYF. The CDR3 nucleotides are TGTGCCAGCAGCTTCACCGGGCCTGGAAACACCATATATTTT.

This clonotype has a count of ten or more. The chain links TRBV12-3 or TRBV12-4 to TRBJ2-2; 8 bases fit TRBD2. The length of the CDR3 is 18 residues. Unmatched junction bases numbered 17, after V lost 6 bases and J lost 5 bases. This CDR3 reads CASSPNLGLASRTGELFF. CDR3 in DNA: TGTGCCAGCAGCCCAAATCTAGGACTAGCTTCCCGGACCGGGGAGCTGTTTTTT.

The table lists this clonotype with a few counts. V and J are TRBV6-1 and TRBJ2-1; 8 bases match TRBD1. Germline V gene data show CDR1 as MNHNS and CDR2 as SASEGT. The trim removed 5 bases at V and 5 bases at J, leaving 5 bases unmatched. The CDR3 has 14 residues. The CDR3 reads CASSLGQDNNEQFF. For the CDR3, the DNA is TGTGCCAGCAGTTTGGGACAGGATAACAATGAGCAGTTCTTC.

With regard to this clonotype: A read error may account for a junction end that differs from germline. The rearrangement joins TRBV12-3 or TRBV12-4 to TRBJ1-5, with D possibly being TRBD1 (5 bases). The length of the CDR3 is 14 residues. The CDR3 DNA sequence: TGTGCCGGCAGTTTCCAGGGACGGGGACAGCCCCAGCATTTT. Protein product: CAGSFQGRGQPQHF.

V gene TRBV20-1 combines with J gene TRBJ2-1; D possibly corresponds to TRBD2 (5 bases). The CDR3 covers 12 residues. CDR1 and CDR2 (germline): DFQATT, SNEGSKA (reference sequence). Trimming removed 6 bases at V and 3 bases at J, with 9 bases between. CDR3 in amino acids: CSANRDYNEQFF. CDR3 nucleotides: TGCAGTGCAAATCGGGACTACAATGAGCAGTTCTTC.

The J gene is TRBJ2-7, the V gene TRBV7-9; TRBD1 aligns across 8 bases. Germline V gene lookup returns CDR1 SEHNR and CDR2 FQNEAQ (reference sequence). CDR3 length equals 15 residues. V shed 5 bases and J 2 bases; nucleotides not matched to a gene: 8. The CDR3 sequence is CASSHRQGLTYEQYF. DNA of the CDR3: TGTGCCAGCAGCCACCGACAGGGGTTAACCTACGAGCAGTACTTC.

This rearrangement joins TRBV7-3 to TRBJ1-1; D remains ambiguous. Germline lookup yields CDR1 SGHTA and CDR2 FQGTGA. V dropped 1 base and J dropped 1 base, with 10 bases sitting between them. The CDR3 totals 15 residues. CDR3 residues: CASSLKFWQNTEAFF. CDR3 in DNA: TGTGCCAGCAGCTTAAAATTCTGGCAGAACACTGAAGCTTTCTTT.

This clonotype was counted ten times or more. The chain is built from TRBV6-2 or TRBV6-3 and TRBJ2-7; D not certain. This CDR3 spans 14 amino acids. CDR1 is MNHEY and CDR2 is SVGEGT in the germline V gene. The V end lost 8 bases, the J end lost 3 bases, and 17 bases lay between the germline ends. The CDR3 reads CASCGPGLGYEQYF. CDR3 sequence (DNA): TGTGCCAGCTGCGGTCCGGGTCTCGGCTACGAGCAGTACTTC.

This clonotype was seen many times. The chain has TRBV30 and TRBJ2-6; D remains ambiguous. V lost 8 bases, J lost 2 bases, and 10 bases lay in between. The CDR3 has 13 residues. Per the germline V gene, CDR1 is GTSNPN and CDR2 is SVGIG (reference sequence). The CDR3 spells CALSLAGANVLTF. The CDR3 region has the DNA TGTGCCCTTAGTCTTGCTGGGGCCAACGTCCTGACTTTC.